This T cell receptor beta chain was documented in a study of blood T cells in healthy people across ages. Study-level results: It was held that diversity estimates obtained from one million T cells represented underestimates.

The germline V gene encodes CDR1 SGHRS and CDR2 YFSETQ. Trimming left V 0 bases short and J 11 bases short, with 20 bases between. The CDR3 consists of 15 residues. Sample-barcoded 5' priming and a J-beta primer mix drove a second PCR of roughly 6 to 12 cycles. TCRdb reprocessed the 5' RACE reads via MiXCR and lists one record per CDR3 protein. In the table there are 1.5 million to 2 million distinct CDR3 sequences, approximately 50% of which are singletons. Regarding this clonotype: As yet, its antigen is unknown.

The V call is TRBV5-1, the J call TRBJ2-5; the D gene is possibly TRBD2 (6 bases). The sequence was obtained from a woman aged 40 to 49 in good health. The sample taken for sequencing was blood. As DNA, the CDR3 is TGCGCCAGCAGCTTGGAGGGACTTACCTACAATGAGCAGTACTTC. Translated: CASSLEGLTYNEQYF.